What follows is one T cell receptor beta chain and its context. Between the trimmed V and J ends, which lost 0 bases and 2 bases, there was a span of 13 bases. CDR1 and CDR2 (germline): LGHNA, YSLEER. This CDR3 spans 16 amino acids. These data are taken from a study of technical replicates of blood from several donors. TCRdb's copy holds only in-frame clones and misses some; the assay was immunoSEQ multiplex PCR. There are roughly 66,000 clones in the sample; approximately 84% occur only once, and more than 4.5% lies in the top ten. The sample taken for sequencing was PBMCs. The chain carries TRBV4-3 and TRBJ1-2; perhaps TRBD1 as D (5 bases). The TCR was taken from a human donor in good health. Some clones in this sample may be carry-over from other donors' samples. The DNA for the CDR3 is TGCGCCAGCAGCCAAGATCGCCCAGGGAGGAACTATGGCTACACCTTC. Residues: CASSQDRPGRNYGYTF.